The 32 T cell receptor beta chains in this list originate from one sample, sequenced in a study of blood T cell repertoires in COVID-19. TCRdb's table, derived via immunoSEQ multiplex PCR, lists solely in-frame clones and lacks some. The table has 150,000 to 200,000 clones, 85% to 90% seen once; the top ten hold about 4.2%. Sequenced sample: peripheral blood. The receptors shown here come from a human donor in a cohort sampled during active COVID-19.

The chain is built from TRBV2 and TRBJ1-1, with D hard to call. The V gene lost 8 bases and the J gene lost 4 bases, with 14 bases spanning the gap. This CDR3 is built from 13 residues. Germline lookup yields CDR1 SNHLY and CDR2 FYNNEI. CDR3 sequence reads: CASVEVGFTEAFF. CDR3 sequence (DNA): TGTGCCAGCGTGGAGGTTGGGTTCACTGAAGCTTTCTTT.

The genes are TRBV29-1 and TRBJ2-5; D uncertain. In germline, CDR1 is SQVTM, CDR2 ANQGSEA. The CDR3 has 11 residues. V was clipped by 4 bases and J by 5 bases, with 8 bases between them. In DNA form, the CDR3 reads TGCAGCGTTGGCCCGAGGGAGACCCAGTACTTC. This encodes CSVGPRETQYF.

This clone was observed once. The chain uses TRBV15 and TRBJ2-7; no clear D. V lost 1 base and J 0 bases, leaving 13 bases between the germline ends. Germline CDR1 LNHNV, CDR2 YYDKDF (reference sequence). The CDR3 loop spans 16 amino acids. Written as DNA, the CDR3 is TGTGCCACCAGCAGAGCCTCAGCGTTTAGCTCCTACGAGCAGTACTTC. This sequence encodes CATSRASAFSSYEQYF.

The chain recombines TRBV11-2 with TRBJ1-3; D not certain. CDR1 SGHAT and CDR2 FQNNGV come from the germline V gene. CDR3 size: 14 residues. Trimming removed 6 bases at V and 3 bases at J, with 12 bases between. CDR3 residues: CASSQERLGNTIYF. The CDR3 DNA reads TGTGCCAGCAGTCAGGAGCGGCTTGGAAACACCATATATTTT.

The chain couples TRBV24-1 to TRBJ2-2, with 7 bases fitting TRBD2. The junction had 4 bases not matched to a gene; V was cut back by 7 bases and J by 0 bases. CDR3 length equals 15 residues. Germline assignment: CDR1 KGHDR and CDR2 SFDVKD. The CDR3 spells CATSLSGSNTGELFF. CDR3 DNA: TGTGCCACCAGCCTTAGCGGGTCGAACACCGGGGAGCTGTTTTTT.

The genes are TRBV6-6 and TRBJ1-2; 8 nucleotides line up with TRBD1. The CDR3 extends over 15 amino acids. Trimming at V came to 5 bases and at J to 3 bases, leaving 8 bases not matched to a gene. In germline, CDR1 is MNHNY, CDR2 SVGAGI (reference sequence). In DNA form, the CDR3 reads TGTGCCAGCAGTACTAGGACAGGGTGGCACTATGGCTACACCTTC. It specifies CASSTRTGWHYGYTF.

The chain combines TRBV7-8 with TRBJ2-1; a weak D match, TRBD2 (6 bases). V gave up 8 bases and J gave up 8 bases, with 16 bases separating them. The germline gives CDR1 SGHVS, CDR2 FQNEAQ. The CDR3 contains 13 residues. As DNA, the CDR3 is TGTGCCAGCCGCGCCGGGAGTGTCGATGAGCAGTTCTTC. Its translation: CASRAGSVDEQFF.

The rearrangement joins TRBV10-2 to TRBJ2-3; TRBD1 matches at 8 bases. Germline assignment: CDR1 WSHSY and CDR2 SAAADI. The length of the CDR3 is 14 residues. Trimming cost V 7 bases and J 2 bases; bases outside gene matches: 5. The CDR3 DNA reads TGCGCCAGCAAACAGGGGGACCACACAGATACGCAGTATTTT. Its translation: CASKQGDHTDTQYF.

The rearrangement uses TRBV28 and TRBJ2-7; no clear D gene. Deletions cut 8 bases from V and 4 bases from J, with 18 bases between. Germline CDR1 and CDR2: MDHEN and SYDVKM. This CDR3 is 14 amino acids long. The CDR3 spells CASSTSWASYEQYF. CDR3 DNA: TGTGCCAGCTCCACCTCGTGGGCCTCTTACGAGCAGTACTTC.

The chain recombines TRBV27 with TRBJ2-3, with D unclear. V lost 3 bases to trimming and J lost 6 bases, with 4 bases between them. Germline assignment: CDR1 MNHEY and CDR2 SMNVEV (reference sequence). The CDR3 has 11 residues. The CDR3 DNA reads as TGTGCCAGCAGTTTTCAGGATACGCAGTATTTT. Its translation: CASSFQDTQYF.

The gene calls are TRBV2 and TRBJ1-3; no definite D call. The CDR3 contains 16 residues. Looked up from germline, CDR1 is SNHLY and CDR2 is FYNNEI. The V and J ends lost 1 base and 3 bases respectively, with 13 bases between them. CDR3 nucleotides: TGTGCCAGCAGTGAAGTCAACCCCGGAGTTGGAAACACCATATATTTT. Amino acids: CASSEVNPGVGNTIYF.

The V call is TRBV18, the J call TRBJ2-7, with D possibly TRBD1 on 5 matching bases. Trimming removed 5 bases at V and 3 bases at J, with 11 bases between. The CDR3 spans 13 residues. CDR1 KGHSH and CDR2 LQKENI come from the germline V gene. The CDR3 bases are TGTGCCAGCTCAGCAGGACACAGCTACGAGCAGTACTTC. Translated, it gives CASSAGHSYEQYF.

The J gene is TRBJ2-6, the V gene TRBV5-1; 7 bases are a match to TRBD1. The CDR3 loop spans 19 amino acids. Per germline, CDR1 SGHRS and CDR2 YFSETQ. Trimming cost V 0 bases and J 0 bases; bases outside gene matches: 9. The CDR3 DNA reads TGCGCCAGCAGCTTGGGGGGACAGCGCCCCGACTCTGGGGCCAACGTCCTGACTTTC. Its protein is CASSLGGQRPDSGANVLTF.

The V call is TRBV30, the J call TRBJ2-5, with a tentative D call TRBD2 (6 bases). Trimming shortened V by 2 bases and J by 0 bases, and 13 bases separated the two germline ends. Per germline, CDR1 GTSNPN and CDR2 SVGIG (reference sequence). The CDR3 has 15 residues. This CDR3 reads CAWSPPGLHQETQYF. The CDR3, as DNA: TGTGCCTGGAGTCCCCCGGGACTGCACCAAGAGACCCAGTACTTC.

CDR3 bases: TGCGCCAGCAGCCAAGCCCAGGGCTACGAGCAGTACTTC. Its translation: CASSQAQGYEQYF. This sequence joins TRBV4-3 and TRBJ2-7; a possible D gene is TRBD1 (5 bases). The CDR3 has 13 residues. In germline, CDR1 is LGHNA, CDR2 YSLEER. Deletions cut 1 base from V and 3 bases from J, with 7 bases between.

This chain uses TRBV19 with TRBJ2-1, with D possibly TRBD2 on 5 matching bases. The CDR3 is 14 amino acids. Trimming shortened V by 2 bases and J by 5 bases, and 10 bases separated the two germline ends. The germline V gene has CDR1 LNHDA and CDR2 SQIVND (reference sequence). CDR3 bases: TGTGCCAGTAGTATATACGGGGTTAACAATGAGCAGTTCTTC. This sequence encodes CASSIYGVNNEQFF.

The DNA of the CDR3 is TGTGCCACCAGTGATACCGGGACAGGGGGTCGTCAGTACTTC. It encodes CATSDTGTGGRQYF. The chain links TRBV24-1 to TRBJ2-7; 11 bases agree with TRBD1. Germline CDR1 is KGHDR and CDR2 is SFDVKD. CDR3 length equals 14 residues. The junction had 7 bases not matched to a gene; V was cut back by 3 bases and J by 10 bases.

CDR3 DNA sequence: TGTGCCAGCTCACCACCGCGGACTTATGGAAACACCATATATTTT. Protein sequence: CASSPPRTYGNTIYF. The chain combines TRBV18 with TRBJ1-3; no firm D call. V gave up 0 bases and J gave up 3 bases, with 9 bases separating them. Germline V gives CDR1 KGHSH, CDR2 LQKENI. CDR3 size: 15 residues.

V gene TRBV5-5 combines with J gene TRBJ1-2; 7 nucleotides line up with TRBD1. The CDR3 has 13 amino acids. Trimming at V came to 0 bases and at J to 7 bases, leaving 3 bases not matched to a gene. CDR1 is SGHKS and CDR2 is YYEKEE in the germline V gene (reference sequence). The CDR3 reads CASSLGQGSGYTF. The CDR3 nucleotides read TGTGCCAGCAGCTTGGGACAGGGAAGTGGCTACACCTTC.

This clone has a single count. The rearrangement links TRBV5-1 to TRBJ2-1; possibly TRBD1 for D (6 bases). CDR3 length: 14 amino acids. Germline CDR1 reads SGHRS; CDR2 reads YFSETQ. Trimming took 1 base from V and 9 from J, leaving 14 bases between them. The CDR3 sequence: CASSLRSEGGEQFF. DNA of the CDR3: TGCGCCAGCAGCTTGAGGTCAGAAGGGGGTGAGCAGTTCTTC. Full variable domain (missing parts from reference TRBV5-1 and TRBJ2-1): KAGVTQTPRYLIKTRGQQVTLSCSPISGHRSVSWYQQTPGQGLQFLFEYFSETQRNKGNFPGRFSGRQFSNSRSEMNVSTLELGDSALYLCASSLRSEGGEQFFGPGTRLTVL.

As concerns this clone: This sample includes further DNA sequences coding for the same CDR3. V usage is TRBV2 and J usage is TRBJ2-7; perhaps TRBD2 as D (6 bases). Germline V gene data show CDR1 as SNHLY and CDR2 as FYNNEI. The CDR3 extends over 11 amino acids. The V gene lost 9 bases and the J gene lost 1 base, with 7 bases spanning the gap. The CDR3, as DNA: TGTGCCAGTAGCGGTTCCTACGAGCAGTACTTC. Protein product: CASSGSYEQYF.

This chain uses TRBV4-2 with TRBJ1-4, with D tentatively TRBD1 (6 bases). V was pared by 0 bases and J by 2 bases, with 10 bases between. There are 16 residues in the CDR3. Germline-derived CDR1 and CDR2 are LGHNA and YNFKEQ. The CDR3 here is CASSQDRGSTNEKLFF. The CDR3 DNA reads TGTGCCAGCAGCCAAGATAGGGGGTCTACTAATGAAAAACTGTTTTTT.

The chain's CDR3 is CASTSSGGTYNEQFF. The CDR3 DNA follows: TGTGCCAGTACTTCGAGCGGGGGCACTTACAATGAGCAGTTCTTC. V and J are TRBV19 and TRBJ2-1; 8 bases are shared with TRBD2. The V segment lost 7 bases and the J segment 4 bases; nucleotides outside the gene matches: 9. The CDR3 sequence is 15 residues long. Germline V lookup: CDR1 LNHDA, CDR2 SQIVND (reference sequence).

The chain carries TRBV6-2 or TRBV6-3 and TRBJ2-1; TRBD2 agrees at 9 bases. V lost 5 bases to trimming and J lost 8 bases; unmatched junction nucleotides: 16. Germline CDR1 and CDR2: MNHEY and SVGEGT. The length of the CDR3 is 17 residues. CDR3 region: CASSKGSSGMVVHEQFF. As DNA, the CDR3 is TGTGCCAGCAGTAAAGGGTCTAGCGGGATGGTGGTCCATGAGCAGTTCTTC.

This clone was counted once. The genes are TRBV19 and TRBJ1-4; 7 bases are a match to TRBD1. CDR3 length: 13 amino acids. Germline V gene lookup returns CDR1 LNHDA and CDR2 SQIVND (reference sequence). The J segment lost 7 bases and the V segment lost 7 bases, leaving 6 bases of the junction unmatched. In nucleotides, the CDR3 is TGTGCCAGTAAAACAGGGGCGGTTGAAAAACTGTTTTTT. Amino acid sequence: CASKTGAVEKLFF.

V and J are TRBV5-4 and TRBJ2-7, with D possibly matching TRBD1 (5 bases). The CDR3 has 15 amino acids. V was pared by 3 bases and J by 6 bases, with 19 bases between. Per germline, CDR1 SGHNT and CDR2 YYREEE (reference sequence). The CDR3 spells CASSSKQALNSEQYF. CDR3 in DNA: TGTGCCAGCAGCTCTAAACAGGCCCTAAATTCCGAGCAGTACTTC.

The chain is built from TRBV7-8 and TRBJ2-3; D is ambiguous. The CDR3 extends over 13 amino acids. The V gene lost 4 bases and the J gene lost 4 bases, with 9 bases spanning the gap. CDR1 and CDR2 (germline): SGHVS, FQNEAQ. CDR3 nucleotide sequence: TGTGCCAGCAGCTACGGTTTCTCAGATACGCAGTATTTT. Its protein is CASSYGFSDTQYF.

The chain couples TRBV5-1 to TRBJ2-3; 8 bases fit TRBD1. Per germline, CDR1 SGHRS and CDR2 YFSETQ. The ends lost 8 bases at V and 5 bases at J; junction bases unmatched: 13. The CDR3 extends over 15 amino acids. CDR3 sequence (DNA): TGCGCCAGTACCTATAGGACCACAGGGGGAGATACGCAGTATTTT. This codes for CASTYRTTGGDTQYF. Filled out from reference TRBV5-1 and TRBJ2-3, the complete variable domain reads KAGVTQTPRYLIKTRGQQVTLSCSPISGHRSVSWYQQTPGQGLQFLFEYFSETQRNKGNFPGRFSGRQFSNSRSEMNVSTLELGDSALYLCASTYRTTGGDTQYFGPGTRLTVL.

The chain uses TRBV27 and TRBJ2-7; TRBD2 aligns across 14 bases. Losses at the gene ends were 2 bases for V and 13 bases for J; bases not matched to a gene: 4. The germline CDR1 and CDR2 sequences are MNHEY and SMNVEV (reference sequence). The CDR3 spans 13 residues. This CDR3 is CASSLRTSGRFYF. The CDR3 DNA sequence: TGTGCCAGCAGTTTACGGACTAGCGGGAGGTTCTACTTC.

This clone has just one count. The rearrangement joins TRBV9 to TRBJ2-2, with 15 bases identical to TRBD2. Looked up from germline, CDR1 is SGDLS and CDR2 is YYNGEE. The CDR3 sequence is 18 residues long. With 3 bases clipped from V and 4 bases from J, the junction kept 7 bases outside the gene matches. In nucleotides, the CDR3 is TGTGCCAGCAGCGCCGGACTAGCGGGAGGGCCGATCACCGGGGAGCTGTTTTTT. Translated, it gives CASSAGLAGGPITGELFF.

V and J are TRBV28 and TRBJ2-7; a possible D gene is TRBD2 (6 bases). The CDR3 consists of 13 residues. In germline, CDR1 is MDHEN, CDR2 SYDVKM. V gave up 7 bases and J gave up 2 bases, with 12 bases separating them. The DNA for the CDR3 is TGTGCCAGCACGGGAGCGGACCCCTACGAGCAGTACTTC. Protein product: CASTGADPYEQYF.

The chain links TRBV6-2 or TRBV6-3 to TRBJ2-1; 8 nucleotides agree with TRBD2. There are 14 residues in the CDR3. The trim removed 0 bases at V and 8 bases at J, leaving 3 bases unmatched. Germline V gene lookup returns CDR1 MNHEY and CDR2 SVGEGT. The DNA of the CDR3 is TGTGCCAGCAGTTACTCGTCGACTAGCGATGAGCAGTTCTTC. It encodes CASSYSSTSDEQFF.